This is a list of T cell receptor beta chains from one sample in a study of Ad26.COV2.S vaccination and SARS-CoV-2 variants. The table came from immunoSEQ multiplex PCR; TCRdb's copy has only in-frame clones and leaves some out. The sample shows roughly 350,000 clones, over 75% of them seen only once. The sample was peripheral blood, taken in a trial of Ad26.COV2.S vaccine versus placebo. All receptors derive from a person between 18 and 65 years old who received the Ad26.COV2.S COVID-19 vaccine or a placebo. The CDR3 runs from the conserved cysteine through the conserved F or W.

V: TRBV3-1/TRBV3-2; J: TRBJ1-2; CDR3: CASSQFSIWGYTF
V: TRBV7-9; J: TRBJ2-5; CDR3: CASSLKVLETQYF
V: TRBV30; J: TRBJ1-2; CDR3: CARWRRDGSNYGYTF
V: TRBV5-3; J: TRBJ1-1; CDR3: CASPYGAQKYTEAFF
V: TRBV6-5; J: TRBJ1-1; CDR3: CAAGDIGRLEAEAFF
V: TRBV6-6; J: TRBJ2-3; CDR3: CASSGGMEVTQYF
V: TRBV30; J: TRBJ2-5; CDR3: CAWSVGSSSEETQYF
V: TRBV5-1; J: TRBJ2-7; CDR3: CASSFGAETYEQYF
V: TRBV10-1; J: TRBJ1-1; CDR3: CASSTQNTEAFF
V: TRBV27; J: TRBJ2-3; CDR3: CASSLRSSGGWADTQYF
V: TRBV7-6; J: TRBJ2-7; CDR3: CASSLEEERTYEQYF
V: TRBV7-2; J: TRBJ1-4; CDR3: CASSPVATDLKLFF
V: TRBV5-1; J: TRBJ2-2; CDR3: CASSLGGGANTGELFF
V: TRBV6-5; J: TRBJ2-7; CDR3: CASTQATGRLYEQYF
V: TRBV3-1/TRBV3-2; J: TRBJ1-3; CDR3: CASSQARGSGNTIYF
V: TRBV27; J: TRBJ2-7; CDR3: CASSKDRASYEQYF
V: TRBV9; J: TRBJ1-2; CDR3: CASSATGTNYGYTF
V: TRBV6-4; J: TRBJ2-7; CDR3: CASGGTATYEQYF
V: TRBV5-1; J: TRBJ1-1; CDR3: CASSDATGRTEAFF
V: TRBV7-2; J: TRBJ1-1; CDR3: CASSPVNTEAFF
V: TRBV25-1; J: TRBJ1-4; CDR3: CASSASTGFNEKLFF
V: TRBV5-6; J: TRBJ1-2; CDR3: CASSRAVGYTF
V: TRBV27; J: TRBJ2-2; CDR3: CASSLWEGAGELFF
V: TRBV7-2; J: TRBJ2-1; CDR3: CASSLGGTEGVRLYFF
V: TRBV5-4; J: TRBJ2-5; CDR3: CASSLAGTQETQYF
V: TRBV6-2/TRBV6-3; J: TRBJ1-6; CDR3: CASSYRQGPYNSPLHF
V: TRBV6-5; J: TRBJ1-3; CDR3: CASGRGRRSGNTIYF
V: TRBV7-9; J: TRBJ2-7; CDR3: CASSSLPQGIEQYF
V: TRBV5-1; J: TRBJ2-7; CDR3: CASSSLAGTSYEQYF
V: TRBV20-1; J: TRBJ1-5; CDR3: CSASNGNQPQHF
V: TRBV2; J: TRBJ2-5; CDR3: CASSDLRLAGKETQYF
V: TRBV7-8; J: TRBJ1-2; CDR3: CASSLGQGFDGYTF
V: TRBV13; J: TRBJ1-5; CDR3: CASSQRRQGNQPQHF
V: TRBV6-6; J: TRBJ1-4; CDR3: CASSYFSDEKLFF
V: TRBV5-1; J: TRBJ2-2; CDR3: CASSLPGGNTGELFF